The 21 T cell receptor beta chains given below trace back to one sample, sequenced in a study of memory CD4+ T cells and cytomegalovirus serostatus. The sort gate was single viable CD3+CD4+CD8-CD45RO+ cells for memory CD4+ T cells. The protocol was immunoSEQ multiplex PCR, while the TCRdb copy is restricted to in-frame clones and leaves out a portion. The table shows 50,000 to 55,000 clones, with 60% to 80% occurring only once. What was sequenced was memory CD4+ T cells from blood. Receptor source: an adult in good health and CMV-seronegative.

The rearrangement links TRBV5-4 to TRBJ1-4; perhaps TRBD1 as D (5 bases). Germline lookup yields CDR1 SGHNT and CDR2 YYREEE (reference sequence). V was shortened by 4 bases and J by 5 bases, with 18 bases between the two germline ends. This CDR3 has 16 residues. The CDR3: CASSLDRDGRNEKLFF. In DNA form, the CDR3 reads TGTGCCAGCAGCCTGGATAGGGACGGCCGAAATGAAAAACTGTTTTTT.

This clone is a singleton in its sample. V is TRBV7-9 and J is TRBJ2-3; D not resolved. The CDR3 consists of 14 residues. The ends were cut back, 1 base at V and 5 bases at J, with 10 bases in the middle. Germline V CDR1 and CDR2: SEHNR, FQNEAQ (reference sequence). CDR3 sequence (DNA): TGTGCCAGCAGCTTAGAGGGCCAGAAAGATACGCAGTATTTT. This translates into CASSLEGQKDTQYF.

This clone was picked up a small number of times. The V gene is TRBV6-1, the J gene TRBJ1-2, with 7 bases matching TRBD1. Germline V gives CDR1 MNHNS, CDR2 SASEGT. This CDR3 is 16 amino acids long. With V trimmed by 3 bases and J by 0 bases, 7 bases remained unmatched. The CDR3 sequence is CASSEMDRPANYGYTF. CDR3 nucleotides: TGTGCCAGCAGTGAGATGGACAGGCCTGCTAACTATGGCTACACCTTC.

This clone was counted once. The rearrangement uses TRBV6-1 and TRBJ1-2; 11 bases align to TRBD1. Germline CDR1 MNHNS, CDR2 SASEGT. The CDR3 is made up of 13 amino acids. Trimming at V came to 6 bases and at J to 11 bases, leaving 8 bases not matched to a gene. The CDR3 DNA reads TGTGCCAGCAGCAAGGACAGGGGGCGAGGTTACACCTTC. As protein: CASSKDRGRGYTF.

The genes are TRBV29-1 and TRBJ2-7; D perhaps matches TRBD1 (5 bases). From germline, CDR1 is SQVTM and CDR2 ANQGSEA. Between the trimmed V and J ends, which lost 3 bases and 6 bases, there was a span of 18 bases. The CDR3 loop spans 14 amino acids. The CDR3 DNA reads as TGCAGCGTTGATGTAGGCTCAAGGGGAAGCGAGCAGTACTTC. Its protein is CSVDVGSRGSEQYF.

The J gene is TRBJ2-2, the V gene TRBV2; D perhaps matches TRBD1 (5 bases). The V gene lost 3 bases and the J gene lost 5 bases, with 13 bases spanning the gap. Germline lookup yields CDR1 SNHLY and CDR2 FYNNEI. The length of the CDR3 is 15 residues. CDR3 residues: CASSENTKGTGELFF. CDR3 DNA: TGTGCCAGCAGTGAGAATACGAAGGGGACCGGGGAGCTGTTTTTT.

This chain uses TRBV2 with TRBJ1-6; TRBD1 matches 9 bases. Germline CDR1 and CDR2: SNHLY and FYNNEI. With V trimmed by 5 bases and J by 8 bases, 1 base remained unmatched. This CDR3 comprises 13 residues. In DNA form, the CDR3 reads TGTGCCAGCAGTCGGACAGGGGATTCACCCCTCCACTTT. Translated: CASSRTGDSPLHF.

The CDR3 is CASSQEPGRNEQFF. Here the CDR3 DNA reads TGCGCCAGCAGCCAAGAACCGGGCCGCAATGAGCAGTTCTTC. This chain joins TRBV4-3 and TRBJ2-1; D ambiguous. The V end lost 0 bases, the J end lost 6 bases, and 9 bases lay between the germline ends. The V gene's germline CDR1 is LGHNA and CDR2 YSLEER. The CDR3 loop spans 14 amino acids.

The CDR3 nucleotides are TGTGCCAGCAGCGCGACAGACAGGGGCTACTCTGGAAACACCATATATTTT. Its protein is CASSATDRGYSGNTIYF. This chain joins TRBV9 and TRBJ1-3; TRBD1 matches at 8 bases. Germline V gives CDR1 SGDLS, CDR2 YYNGEE. The J segment lost 0 bases and the V segment lost 3 bases, leaving 8 bases of the junction unmatched. The CDR3 is 17 residues long.

V is TRBV5-1 and J is TRBJ2-7; D gene unclear. This CDR3 comprises 12 residues. Germline lookup yields CDR1 SGHRS and CDR2 YFSETQ. Trimming took 4 bases from V and 2 from J, leaving 7 bases between them. The DNA for the CDR3 is TGCGCCAGCAGCGCCGAGACCTACGAGCAGTACTTC. Translated: CASSAETYEQYF.

The sample holds a few counts of this clone. J is TRBJ1-2 and V is TRBV4-2; D not resolved. The V gene's germline CDR1 is LGHNA and CDR2 YNFKEQ. The germline V and J ends were trimmed by 5 bases and 9 bases, with 13 bases remaining between them. The CDR3 is 12 residues long. CDR3 nucleotide sequence: TGTGCCAGCAGCGCGCTGGATACAAGCTACACCTTC. Translating it yields CASSALDTSYTF.

The chain links TRBV9 to TRBJ1-1, with D hard to call. This CDR3 is 14 amino acids long. Germline values: CDR1 SGDLS, CDR2 YYNGEE. Trimming shortened V by 2 bases and J by 2 bases, and 10 bases separated the two germline ends. The CDR3 DNA follows: TGTGCCAGCAGCGTCGGACCCACAAACACTGAAGCTTTCTTT. Its translation is CASSVGPTNTEAFF.

The rearrangement joins TRBV14 to TRBJ2-2; the D is unclear. Germline CDR1 reads SGHDN; CDR2 reads FVKESK. The CDR3 extends over 13 amino acids. Trimming removed 2 bases from V and 5 bases from J, with 6 bases in between. CDR3: CASSQRRTGELFF. CDR3 sequence (DNA): TGTGCCAGCAGCCAACGTCGTACCGGGGAGCTGTTTTTT.

The V call is TRBV30, the J call TRBJ1-5; 8 bases fit TRBD1. With 2 bases clipped from V and 7 bases from J, the junction kept 10 bases outside the gene matches. Germline loops: CDR1 GTSNPN, CDR2 SVGIG (reference sequence). The CDR3 length is 15 residues. DNA for the CDR3: TGTGCCTGGAGTTCTGCAGGGGGCAGGGTACAGCCCCAGCATTTT. Amino acids: CAWSSAGGRVQPQHF.

This chain joins TRBV30 and TRBJ1-5; D remains unclear. This CDR3 comprises 16 residues. V lost 1 base to trimming and J lost 0 bases, with 13 bases between them. Germline CDR1 reads GTSNPN; CDR2 reads SVGIG (reference sequence). In DNA form, the CDR3 reads TGTGCCTGGAGTGCGGCGGGAATTTATAGCAATCAGCCCCAGCATTTT. Translation gives CAWSAAGIYSNQPQHF.

The chain couples TRBV30 to TRBJ1-3; the D is unclear. Germline CDR1 reads GTSNPN; CDR2 reads SVGIG (reference sequence). With 1 base removed from V and 2 bases from J, the gap between germline ends came to 6 bases. There are 13 residues in the CDR3. CDR3 region: CAWSGAAGNTIYF. Written as DNA, the CDR3 is TGTGCCTGGAGTGGGGCGGCTGGAAACACCATATATTTT. Using reference TRBV30 and TRBJ1-3 for the parts outside the CDR3, the full variable domain is SQTIHQWPATLVQPVGSPLSLECTVEGTSNPNLYWYRQAAGRGLQLLFYSVGIGQISSEVPQNLSASRPQDRQFILSSKKLLLSDSGFYLCAWSGAAGNTIYFGEGSWLTVV.

This clone was counted only a few times. V is TRBV29-1 and J is TRBJ1-2; D uncertain. The germline V gene has CDR1 SQVTM and CDR2 ANQGSEA. This CDR3 comprises 12 residues. V was clipped by 3 bases and J by 2 bases, with 7 bases between them. The CDR3 DNA sequence: TGCAGCGTTGAGGGCCAAAACTATGGCTACACCTTC. This gives the protein CSVEGQNYGYTF.

The V gene is TRBV5-1, the J gene TRBJ2-3, with 9 bases fitting TRBD2. Germline V gives CDR1 SGHRS, CDR2 YFSETQ. The CDR3 is 18 residues long. The junction had 14 bases not matched to a gene; V was cut back by 4 bases and J by 2 bases. The CDR3 DNA follows: TGCGCCAGCAGCGGTGGGCCCGGGCGGGGGGGCCTCACAGATACGCAGTATTTT. This sequence encodes CASSGGPGRGGLTDTQYF.

The chain joins TRBV29-1 to TRBJ2-7; D unresolved. Germline CDR1 is SQVTM and CDR2 is ANQGSEA. Trimming stripped 4 bases from V and 5 bases from J, with 9 bases between. The CDR3 spans 11 residues. The CDR3 nucleotides read TGCAGCGTTGCTTCCTCAGACGAGCAGTACTTC. Amino acids: CSVASSDEQYF.

The genes are TRBV6-1 and TRBJ1-2; 7 bases fit TRBD1. With 1 base clipped from V and 7 bases from J, the junction kept 6 bases outside the gene matches. The CDR3 has 14 residues. Germline CDR1 MNHNS, CDR2 SASEGT. This chain's CDR3 is CASSEERGLGGYTF. CDR3 coding DNA: TGTGCCAGCAGTGAAGAAAGGGGGCTAGGTGGCTACACCTTC.

V gene TRBV30 combines with J gene TRBJ2-5, with TRBD2 matching 11 bases. The CDR3 totals 16 residues. Germline-derived CDR1 and CDR2 are GTSNPN and SVGIG (reference sequence). V shed 0 bases and J 2 bases; nucleotides not matched to a gene: 5. The CDR3 sequence is CAWSVPSSGGQETQYF. The DNA of the CDR3 is TGTGCCTGGAGTGTACCATCTAGCGGGGGGCAAGAGACCCAGTACTTC.